This T cell receptor beta chain is drawn from a study of somatic mutations in cytotoxic T cells in rheumatoid arthritis (dated by TCRdb to 2015 to 2018). About the full investigation: Sorted V beta1+ cells also underwent TCRB sequencing, and some V beta antibody-stained T-cell populations were flow-sorted at nearly 100% purity on a FACSAria II or Sony SH800. Whether expanded CD8+ T-cell clones in untreated, newly diagnosed rheumatoid arthritis carry somatic mutations was the study question, and clonality was characterized with TCRB deep sequencing. TCRB deep sequencing was performed for more than 50 rheumatoid arthritis patients and approximately 20 healthy controls. Median age was essentially the same in the patient group and the control group. What the research found in general, with its limitations: In 8 of 65 patients the largest CD8+ clone exceeded 20% of CD8+ cells, and several identical CD8+ TCRB sequences were shared between blood and synovial fluid. There was no significant difference in CD8+ T-cell clonality between rheumatoid arthritis patients and age-matched healthy controls. The slight TRBV07 underrepresentation in patients was not adjusted for multiple comparisons. The expanded CD8+ clones had unknown antigen targets, and not appearing in virus-specific databases did not rule out that they were virus-specific. Healthy controls showed no age-related increase in CD8+ clonality, whereas patients did (Spearman r ~ 0.49).

TCRB CDR3 sequencing used the immunoSEQ assay on genomic DNA. Per the source publication's procedure: The analyses included only productive TCRB rearrangements. Defining a clone by its unique TCRB CDR3 sequence, the study calculated clonality as a productive clonality index derived from Shannon entropy. The template counts of each clone relative to the total templates per sample were used to calculate repertoire overlap between two samples. Flow cytometry-measured V-gene usage correlated with V-gene usage from TCRB sequencing, with a Spearman r of about 0.65. TCRdb retrieved this table from immuneACCESS and kept in-frame rearrangements only. Not all clones are present; in checked studies, unresolved V genes account for under half, and no reason is known for the remainder. V, J and clone size reflect that table, while D and trimming were determined from the DNA. The sample includes some 40,000 clones, with roughly four fifths observed a single time. The ten biggest clones cover about 3.2% of the sample.

V and J lose 7 bases and 4 bases, and a span of 15 bases separates them. CDR1 and CDR2, looked up from the germline V gene, are SGDLS and YYNGEE. Measured from the cysteine to the phenylalanine, the CDR3 is 14 residues long. The entry retains the CDR3 DNA only, 42 bases that are in frame from base 1. Comments on this clone: No antigen is known for it. No base quality values were provided; no much bigger clone lies one nucleotide off.

Healthy controls were roughly 20 blood donors whose buffy coats were used, with a median age of approximately 60 years (range about 21-75) and around 53% female. Positive magnetic bead selection on an AutoMACS was used to isolate CD4+ and CD8+ cells, with flow cytometry used to check purity. Peripheral blood mononuclear cells were obtained using density gradient separation with Ficoll-Paque PLUS. DNA was extracted from CD4-enriched, CD8-enriched or PBMC samples with Nucleospin Tissue or Tissue XS kits and quantified with a Qubit 2.0 fluorometer. The rearrangement joined TRBV9 to TRBJ1-3; perhaps TRBD1 is the D gene, with 6 bases matching. This clonotype was sampled from a man aged 35 to 55 in good health. Sequenced sample: CD8+ T cells sorted from blood. The bases are TGTGCCAGCGGCACGGGGGCATCGGGAAACACCATATATTTT. It translates to CASGTGASGNTIYF.